These T cell receptor beta chains were read from a single sample in a study of technical replicates of blood from a handful of donors. Clones were read by immunoSEQ multiplex PCR, and TCRdb kept only the in-frame ones, dropping some. The repertoire has more than 65,000 clones, nearly 97% of them found once; the top ten carry roughly 0.4%. Input material: T cells isolated from PBMCs. The origin of the receptors is a human donor in good health. Each CDR3 is given with its conserved first and last residue. A D gene is named only where the DNA matches it firmly. Size tells how often a clone was seen (once, few, many) or the class of an expanded clone, and some rows leave it out.

clone size,D gene,J gene,V gene,CDR3 protein,CDR3 DNA
-,TRBD1,TRBJ2-3,TRBV27,CASGQVGDTQYF,TGTGCCAGTGGACAGGTAGGGGATACGCAGTATTTT
-,TRBD1,TRBJ2-5,TRBV19,CASSIVPRDRGKTQYF,TGTGCCAGTAGTATAGTTCCCCGGGACAGGGGGAAGACCCAGTACTTC
-,TRBD2,TRBJ2-1,TRBV7-6,CASSQTSGTSYNEQFF,TGTGCCAGCAGCCAAACTAGCGGGACCTCCTACAATGAGCAGTTCTTC
-,-,TRBJ2-3,TRBV5-4,CASSLLPDTQYF,TGTGCCAGCAGCCTCCTACCAGATACGCAGTATTTT
-,-,TRBJ2-7,TRBV6-5,CASRPGDGSSYEQYF,TGTGCCAGCAGGCCGGGGGACGGGAGCTCCTACGAGCAGTACTTC
few,-,TRBJ1-1,TRBV9,CASSVGVRTEAFF,TGTGCCAGCAGCGTCGGGGTACGAACTGAAGCTTTCTTT
once,TRBD1,TRBJ2-7,TRBV9,CASSVEGAWSYEQYF,TGTGCCAGCAGCGTAGAGGGGGCATGGTCCTACGAGCAGTACTTC
-,TRBD1,TRBJ2-7,TRBV6-1,CASSAQGGSYEQYF,TGTGCCAGCAGTGCACAGGGGGGATCCTACGAGCAGTACTTC
-,TRBD1,TRBJ1-1,TRBV6-6,CASSQDRAAWTEAFF,TGTGCCAGCAGCCAAGACAGGGCGGCGTGGACTGAAGCTTTCTTT
-,TRBD1,TRBJ2-7,TRBV6-5,CASSYSNRGEQYF,TGTGCCAGCAGTTACTCGAACAGGGGCGAGCAGTACTTC
-,-,TRBJ1-1,TRBV13,CASSLDFRQEAFF,TGTGCCAGCAGCTTAGATTTCCGACAAGAAGCTTTCTTT
-,-,TRBJ2-3,TRBV25-1,CASSDPRGTDTQYF,TGTGCCAGCAGTGATCCTAGAGGAACAGATACGCAGTATTTT
-,TRBD2,TRBJ2-1,TRBV5-1,CASGVTGTIGRDEQFF,TGCGCCAGCGGGGTAACCGGGACTATCGGTAGGGATGAGCAGTTCTTC
-,-,TRBJ1-4,TRBV11-3,CASSSGWVNEKLFF,TGTGCCAGCAGCTCAGGATGGGTTAATGAAAAACTGTTTTTT
-,-,TRBJ1-3,TRBV10-1,CASSENTGNTIYF,TGCGCCAGCAGTGAGAATACTGGAAACACCATATATTTT
-,-,TRBJ2-2,TRBV5-1,CASSLALGGGELFF,TGCGCCAGCAGCTTGGCACTAGGTGGCGGGGAGCTGTTTTTT
-,TRBD2,TRBJ2-1,TRBV7-9,CASSLWASGRAIPDEQFF,TGTGCCAGCAGCTTATGGGCTAGCGGGAGGGCCATCCCTGATGAGCAGTTCTTC
-,-,TRBJ1-2,TRBV11-2,CASSLDGGIGYTF,TGTGCCAGCAGCTTAGATGGAGGGATTGGCTACACCTTC
-,TRBD2,TRBJ2-1,TRBV7-9,CASSLNGGVYNEQFF,TGTGCCAGCAGCTTAAACGGGGGGGTGTACAATGAGCAGTTCTTC
-,-,TRBJ2-3,TRBV6-1,CASSVGGITDTQYF,TGTGCCAGCAGTGTCGGAGGTATCACAGATACGCAGTATTTT
-,TRBD2,TRBJ2-3,TRBV10-3,CAISLAGSGTDTQYF,TGTGCCATCAGTTTAGCGGGTTCGGGCACAGATACGCAGTATTTT
-,-,TRBJ1-2,TRBV5-1,CASSLEAGVRGYGYTF,TGCGCCAGCAGCTTGGAGGCGGGGGTGCGGGGCTATGGCTACACCTTC
-,TRBD1,TRBJ2-7,TRBV29-1,CSIRRGQGSYEQYF,TGCAGCATCCGACGGGGACAGGGCTCCTACGAGCAGTACTTC
-,-,TRBJ1-3,TRBV6-6,CASSYLSSSGNTIYF,TGTGCCAGCAGTTACCTATCAAGTTCTGGAAACACCATATATTTT
-,TRBD2,TRBJ2-1,TRBV4-2,CASSQESTTSGGSEQFF,TGTGCCAGCAGCCAAGAGTCTACGACTAGCGGGGGAAGTGAGCAGTTCTTC
once,TRBD1,TRBJ2-7,TRBV15,CATSSLGQGVSPEQYF,TGTGCCACCAGCAGCCTGGGACAGGGGGTTTCGCCCGAGCAGTACTTC
-,-,TRBJ2-5,TRBV5-6,CASSPDPGFQETQYF,TGTGCCAGCAGCCCGGATCCCGGGTTCCAAGAGACCCAGTACTTC
-,TRBD1,TRBJ1-2,TRBV28,CASSSGQGYGYTF,TGTGCCAGCAGTTCGGGACAGGGCTATGGCTACACCTTC